What follows are 3 T cell receptor beta chains derived from one specimen sequenced in a study of cytomegalovirus exposure and HLA in healthy donors. A multiplex PCR was run with 60 Vbeta primers and 13 Jbeta primers. Only in-frame clones appear in the TCRdb table, and some are missing; sequencing was by immunoSEQ multiplex PCR. The sample yields 90,000 to 150,000 clones, 77% seen once. The specimen was PBMCs. The receptor source for this set is a human donor in good health.

This chain connects TRBV25-1 to TRBJ2-5; 12 bases fit TRBD2. In germline, CDR1 is MGHDK, CDR2 SYGVNS. J was trimmed by 1 base and V by 5 bases; bases with no gene match: 8. The CDR3 runs to 17 residues. CDR3 coding DNA: TGTGCCAGCAGTCCGCCTAGCGGGAGGGCCGCCCAAGAGACCCAGTACTTC. It specifies CASSPPSGRAAQETQYF.

The rearrangement uses TRBV10-2 and TRBJ2-3; 9 nucleotides match TRBD2. The CDR3 has 14 amino acids. Germline assignment: CDR1 WSHSY and CDR2 SAAADI. V trimming: 5 bases; J trimming: 2 bases; junction bases outside the gene matches: 2. CDR3 in DNA: TGCGCCAGCAGTCCTAGCGGGAACACAGATACGCAGTATTTT. Amino acids: CASSPSGNTDTQYF.

The chain uses TRBV11-3 and TRBJ1-1; 9 nucleotides match TRBD1. Trimming removed 3 bases from V and 6 bases from J; junction bases left unmatched: 2. CDR3 length equals 13 residues. CDR1 is SGHNT and CDR2 is YENEEA in the germline V gene. Here the CDR3 DNA reads TGTGCCAGCAGCTTGGGACAGGGCTCTGAAGCTTTCTTT. As protein: CASSLGQGSEAFF.